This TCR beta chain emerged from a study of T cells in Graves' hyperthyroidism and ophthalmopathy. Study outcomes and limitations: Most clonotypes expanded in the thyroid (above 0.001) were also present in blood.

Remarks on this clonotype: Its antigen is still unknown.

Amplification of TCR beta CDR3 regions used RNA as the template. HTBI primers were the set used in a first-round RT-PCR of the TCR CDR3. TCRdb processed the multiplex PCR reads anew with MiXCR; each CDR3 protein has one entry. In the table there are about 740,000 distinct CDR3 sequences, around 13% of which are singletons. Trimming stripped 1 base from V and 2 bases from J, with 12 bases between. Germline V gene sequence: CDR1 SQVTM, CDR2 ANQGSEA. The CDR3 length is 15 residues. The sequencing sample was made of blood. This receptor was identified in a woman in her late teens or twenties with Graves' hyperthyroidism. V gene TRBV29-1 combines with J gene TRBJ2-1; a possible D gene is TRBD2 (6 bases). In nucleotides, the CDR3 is TGCAGCGTTGAAGGCCTACGGGGGACCTACAATGAGCAGTTCTTC. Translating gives CSVEGLRGTYNEQFF.